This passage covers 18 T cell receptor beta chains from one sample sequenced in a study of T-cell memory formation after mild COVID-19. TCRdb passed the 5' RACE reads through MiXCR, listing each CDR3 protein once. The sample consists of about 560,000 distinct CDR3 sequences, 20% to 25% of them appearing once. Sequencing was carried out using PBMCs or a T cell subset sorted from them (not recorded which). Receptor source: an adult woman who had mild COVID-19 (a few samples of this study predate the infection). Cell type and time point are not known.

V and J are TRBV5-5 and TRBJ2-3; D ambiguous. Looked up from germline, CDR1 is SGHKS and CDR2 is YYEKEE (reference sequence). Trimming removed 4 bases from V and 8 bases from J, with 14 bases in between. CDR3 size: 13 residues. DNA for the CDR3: TGTGCCAGCAGCCCGCTCGACTGGGGTACGCAGTATTTT. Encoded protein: CASSPLDWGTQYF.

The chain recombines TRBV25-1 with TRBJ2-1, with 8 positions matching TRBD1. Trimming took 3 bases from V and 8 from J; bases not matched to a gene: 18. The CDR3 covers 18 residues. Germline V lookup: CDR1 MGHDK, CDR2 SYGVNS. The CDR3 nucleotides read TGTGCCAGCAGTGAGGGGGTGCTCGGGACAGGAAGAGGGGATGAGCAGTTCTTC. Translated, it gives CASSEGVLGTGRGDEQFF.

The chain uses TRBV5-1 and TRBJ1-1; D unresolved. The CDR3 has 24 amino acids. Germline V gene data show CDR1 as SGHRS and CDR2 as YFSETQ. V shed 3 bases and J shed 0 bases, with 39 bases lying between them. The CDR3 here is CASSSGVVVKDWRWPLKMNTEAFF. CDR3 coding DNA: TGCGCCAGCAGCTCCGGAGTAGTGGTGAAGGACTGGAGGTGGCCTTTAAAAATGAACACTGAAGCTTTCTTT.

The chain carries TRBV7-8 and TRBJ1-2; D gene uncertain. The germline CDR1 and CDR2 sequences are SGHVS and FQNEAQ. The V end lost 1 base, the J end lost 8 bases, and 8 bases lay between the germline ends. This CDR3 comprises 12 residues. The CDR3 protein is CASSLGGWGYTF. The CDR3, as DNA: TGTGCCAGCAGCTTAGGGGGATGGGGCTACACCTTC. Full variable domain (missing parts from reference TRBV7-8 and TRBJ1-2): GAGVSQSPRYKVAKRGQDVALRCDPISGHVSLFWYQQALGQGPEFLTYFQNEAQLDKSGLPSDRFFAERPEGSVSTLKIQRTQQEDSAVYLCASSLGGWGYTFGSGTRLTVV.

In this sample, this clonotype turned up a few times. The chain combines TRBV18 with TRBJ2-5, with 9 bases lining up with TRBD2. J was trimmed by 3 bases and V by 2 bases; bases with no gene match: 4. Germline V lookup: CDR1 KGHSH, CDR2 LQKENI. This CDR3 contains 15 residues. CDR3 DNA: TGTGCCAGCTCACCAGTGACTAGCGGAAAAGAGACCCAGTACTTC. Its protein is CASSPVTSGKETQYF.

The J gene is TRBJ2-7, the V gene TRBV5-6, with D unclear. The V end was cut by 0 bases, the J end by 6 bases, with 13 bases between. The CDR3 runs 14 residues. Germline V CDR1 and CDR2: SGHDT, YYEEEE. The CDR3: CASSLVRSPGEQYF. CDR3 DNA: TGTGCCAGCAGCTTGGTCCGGAGCCCGGGCGAGCAGTACTTC.

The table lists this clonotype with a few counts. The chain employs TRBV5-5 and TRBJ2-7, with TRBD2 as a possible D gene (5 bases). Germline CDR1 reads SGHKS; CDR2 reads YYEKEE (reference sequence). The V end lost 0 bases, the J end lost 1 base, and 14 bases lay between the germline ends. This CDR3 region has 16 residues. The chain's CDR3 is CASSLAGSSLSYEQYF. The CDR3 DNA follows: TGTGCCAGCAGCTTGGCGGGGTCATCTCTGTCCTACGAGCAGTACTTC.

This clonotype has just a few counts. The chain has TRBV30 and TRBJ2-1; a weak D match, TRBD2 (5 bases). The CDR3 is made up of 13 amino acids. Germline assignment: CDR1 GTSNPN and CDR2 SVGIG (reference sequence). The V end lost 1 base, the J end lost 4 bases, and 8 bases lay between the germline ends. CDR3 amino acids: CAWSGGGYNEQFF. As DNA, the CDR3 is TGTGCCTGGAGTGGAGGAGGATACAATGAGCAGTTCTTC.

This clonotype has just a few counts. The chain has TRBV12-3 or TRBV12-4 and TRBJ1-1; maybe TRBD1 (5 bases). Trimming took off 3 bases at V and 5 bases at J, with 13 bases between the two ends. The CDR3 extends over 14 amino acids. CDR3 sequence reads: CASSLTAGRTEAFF. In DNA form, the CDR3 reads TGTGCCAGCAGTTTGACAGCGGGGCGTACTGAAGCTTTCTTT.

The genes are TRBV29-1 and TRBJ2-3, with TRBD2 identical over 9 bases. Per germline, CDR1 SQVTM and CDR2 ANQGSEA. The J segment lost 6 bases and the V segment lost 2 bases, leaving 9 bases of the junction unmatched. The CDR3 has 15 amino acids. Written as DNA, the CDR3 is TGCAGCGTTGAATTGGGGGGACTAGCTCTTGATACGCAGTATTTT. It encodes CSVELGGLALDTQYF.

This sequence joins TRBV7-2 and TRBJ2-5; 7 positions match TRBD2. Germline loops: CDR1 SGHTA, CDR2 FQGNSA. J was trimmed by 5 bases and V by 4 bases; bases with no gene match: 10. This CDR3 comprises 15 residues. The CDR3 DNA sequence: TGTGCCAGCAGCTCACCTAGCGGTCCGGGGGAGACCCAGTACTTC. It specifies CASSSPSGPGETQYF.

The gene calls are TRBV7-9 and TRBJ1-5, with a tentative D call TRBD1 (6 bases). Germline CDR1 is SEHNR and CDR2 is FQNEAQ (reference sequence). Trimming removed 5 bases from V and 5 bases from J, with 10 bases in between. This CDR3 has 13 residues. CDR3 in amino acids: CASSQGQDQPQHF. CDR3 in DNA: TGTGCCAGCAGCCAGGGGCAGGATCAGCCCCAGCATTTT.

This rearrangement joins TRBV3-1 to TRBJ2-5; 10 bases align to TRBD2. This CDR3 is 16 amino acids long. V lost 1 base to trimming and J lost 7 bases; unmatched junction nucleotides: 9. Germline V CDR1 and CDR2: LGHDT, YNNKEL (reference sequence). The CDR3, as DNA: TGTGCCAGCAGCCAAGGGAGCGGGGGGGGCTCCAGGACCCAGTACTTC. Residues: CASSQGSGGGSRTQYF.

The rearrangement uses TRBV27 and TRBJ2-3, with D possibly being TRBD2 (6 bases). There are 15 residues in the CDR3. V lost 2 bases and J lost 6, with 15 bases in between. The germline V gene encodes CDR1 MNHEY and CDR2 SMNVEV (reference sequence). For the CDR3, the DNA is TGTGCCAGCAGTTTAAACTCCCCTGCGGGGGATACGCAGTATTTT. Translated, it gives CASSLNSPAGDTQYF.

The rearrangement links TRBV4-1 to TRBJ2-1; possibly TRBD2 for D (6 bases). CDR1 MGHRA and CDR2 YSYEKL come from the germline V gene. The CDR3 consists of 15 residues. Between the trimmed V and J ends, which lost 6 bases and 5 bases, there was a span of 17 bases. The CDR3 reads CASRKGSGGDNEQFF. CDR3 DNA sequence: TGCGCCAGCAGAAAAGGGTCCGGAGGGGACAATGAGCAGTTCTTC.

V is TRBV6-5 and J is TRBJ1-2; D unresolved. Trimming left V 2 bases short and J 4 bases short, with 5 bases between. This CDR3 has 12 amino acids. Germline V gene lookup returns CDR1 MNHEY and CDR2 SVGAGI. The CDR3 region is CASSYRGYGYTF. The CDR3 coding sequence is TGTGCCAGCAGTTACCGCGGCTATGGCTACACCTTC.

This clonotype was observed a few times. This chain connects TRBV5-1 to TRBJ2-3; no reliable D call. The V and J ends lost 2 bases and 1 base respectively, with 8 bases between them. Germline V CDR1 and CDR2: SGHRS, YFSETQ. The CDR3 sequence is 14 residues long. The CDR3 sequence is CASSLRPGTDTQYF. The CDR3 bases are TGCGCCAGCAGCTTACGGCCAGGCACAGATACGCAGTATTTT.

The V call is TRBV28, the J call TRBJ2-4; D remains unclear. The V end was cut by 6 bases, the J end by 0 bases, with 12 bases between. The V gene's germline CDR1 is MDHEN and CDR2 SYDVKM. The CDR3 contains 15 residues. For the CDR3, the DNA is TGTGCCAGCAGCCATAGGAATCTAGCCAAAAACATTCAGTACTTC. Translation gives CASSHRNLAKNIQYF.